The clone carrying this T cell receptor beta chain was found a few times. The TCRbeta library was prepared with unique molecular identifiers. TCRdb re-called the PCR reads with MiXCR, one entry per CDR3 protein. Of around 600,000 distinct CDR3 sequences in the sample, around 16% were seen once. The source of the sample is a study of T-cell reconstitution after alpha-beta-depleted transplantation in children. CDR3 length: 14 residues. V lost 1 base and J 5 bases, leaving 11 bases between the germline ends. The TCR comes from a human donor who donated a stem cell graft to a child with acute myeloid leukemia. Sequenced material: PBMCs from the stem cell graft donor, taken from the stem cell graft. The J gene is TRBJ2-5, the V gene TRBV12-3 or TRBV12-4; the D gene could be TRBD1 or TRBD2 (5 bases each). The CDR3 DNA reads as TGTGCCAGCAGTTTAGAGAGGGGTTGGGAGACCCAGTACTTC. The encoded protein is CASSLERGWETQYF.